This T cell receptor (beta chain) was identified in a study of CD8+ T cells in alopecia areata. As to this clone: As yet, its antigen is unknown.

Germline lookup yields CDR1 SGDLS and CDR2 YYNGEE. The CDR3 is made up of 14 amino acids. The trim removed 3 bases at V and 8 bases at J, leaving 7 bases unmatched. Study results and limitations: It was lesional scalp, especially alopecia totalis/universalis, that showed higher clonality than normal scalp. Scalp sample sequencing also detects resident alphabeta T cells of normal skin.

Isolated RNA was reverse transcribed into cDNA used as the sequencing template. Sequenced by immunoSEQ multiplex PCR; TCRdb stores in-frame clones only, minus some. Found here are 65,000 to 100,000 clones, roughly 51% of them singletons; the top ten hold 5.7%. Sequenced sample: NKG2D-high CD8+ T cells sorted from blood. The rearrangement links TRBV9 to TRBJ2-2; the match to TRBD1 covers 7 bases. The TCR originated in a human donor with alopecia areata. This chain's CDR3 is CASSARDSPGELFF. For the CDR3, the DNA is TGTGCCAGCAGCGCTCGGGACAGCCCGGGGGAGCTGTTTTTT.